This entry lists 28 T cell receptor beta chains sequenced from one sample in a study of identifying expanded T cells in peripheral blood. The method was immunoSEQ multiplex PCR; TCRdb's version includes in-frame clones alone and lacks a portion of them. The table shows about 89,000 clones, with approximately 89% occurring only once. The sample taken for sequencing was blood. Receptor source: a person between 18 and 75 years old in good health.

This chain links TRBV30 with TRBJ2-1; a possible D gene is TRBD2 (7 bases). V lost 4 bases and J 6 bases, leaving 13 bases between the germline ends. The CDR3 contains 13 residues. Germline-derived CDR1 and CDR2 are GTSNPN and SVGIG (reference sequence). CDR3: CAWTGGWGNEQFF. CDR3 coding DNA: TGTGCCTGGACGGGGGGCTGGGGCAATGAGCAGTTCTTC.

The V call is TRBV5-1, the J call TRBJ1-6; D is uncertain. Germline-derived CDR1 and CDR2 are SGHRS and YFSETQ. CDR3 length: 14 amino acids. V was cut by 0 bases and J by 6 bases, with 7 bases left in between. CDR3 in amino acids: CASSLAPVNSPLHF. The DNA for the CDR3 is TGCGCCAGCAGCTTGGCACCGGTTAATTCACCCCTCCACTTT.

This clone was observed a handful of times. CDR3 sequence: CASSLASYEQYF. Here the CDR3 DNA reads TGTGCCAGCAGCTTGGCAAGCTACGAGCAGTACTTC. V and J are TRBV5-6 and TRBJ2-7; D is ambiguous. This CDR3 has 12 amino acids. Looked up from germline, CDR1 is SGHDT and CDR2 is YYEEEE. The V end was cut by 0 bases, the J end by 3 bases, with 4 bases between.

The rearrangement joins TRBV5-8 to TRBJ1-4; a weak D match, TRBD1 (5 bases). Germline-derived CDR1 and CDR2 are SGHTS and YDEGEE. The CDR3 contains 14 residues. V shed 3 bases and J shed 5 bases, with 11 bases lying between them. Written as DNA, the CDR3 is TGTGCCAGCAGCTCCAGGACAAGCAATGAAAAACTGTTTTTT. Translated: CASSSRTSNEKLFF.

The chain joins TRBV6-1 to TRBJ2-3; TRBD2 matches 15 bases. The V and J ends lost 4 bases and 1 base, in that order; junction bases with no gene match: 12. The V gene's germline CDR1 is MNHNS and CDR2 SASEGT. The CDR3 length is 20 residues. DNA for the CDR3: TGTGCCAGCAGTGCCTCCAGGACTAGCGGGGGGGCCCCTCGCACAGATACGCAGTATTTT. Residues: CASSASRTSGGAPRTDTQYF.

A few counts support this clone. The gene calls are TRBV7-3 and TRBJ2-7; tentative D call: TRBD2 (6 bases). This CDR3 is built from 14 residues. Per the germline V gene, CDR1 is SGHTA and CDR2 is FQGTGA. V lost 3 bases to trimming and J lost 6 bases, with 15 bases between them. The CDR3 bases are TGTGCCAGCAGCTTGGGACCCGCGGAGGGCGAGCAGTACTTC. Its protein is CASSLGPAEGEQYF.

The gene calls are TRBV4-2 and TRBJ2-7; 12 bases fit TRBD1. This CDR3 is built from 16 residues. V lost 3 bases and J lost 1; bases outside the gene matches: 4. CDR1 and CDR2 (germline): LGHNA, YNFKEQ. CDR3 coding DNA: TGTGCCAGCAGCCAGGGGGACAGGGGGCGATCCTACGAGCAGTACTTC. This codes for CASSQGDRGRSYEQYF.

V is TRBV9 and J is TRBJ2-1, with a weak D call TRBD2 (6 bases). V was cut by 2 bases and J by 8 bases, with 14 bases left in between. The CDR3 spans 14 residues. Germline values: CDR1 SGDLS, CDR2 YYNGEE. CDR3 residues: CASSVGGVVDEQFF. The CDR3 coding sequence is TGTGCCAGCAGCGTCGGCGGGGTAGTAGATGAGCAGTTCTTC.

V is TRBV4-3 and J is TRBJ1-2, with a possible D match to TRBD1 (5 bases). With 0 bases removed from V and 7 bases from J, the gap between germline ends came to 12 bases. The CDR3 sequence is 14 residues long. Germline CDR1 and CDR2: LGHNA and YSLEER. The CDR3 DNA reads as TGCGCCAGCAGCCAAGATAAGGGGATCAGTGGCTACACCTTC. Protein: CASSQDKGISGYTF.

V usage is TRBV6-5 and J usage is TRBJ1-4; D is uncertain. The CDR3 is 14 residues long. Germline lookup yields CDR1 MNHEY and CDR2 SVGAGI. Trimming removed 4 bases from V and 1 base from J, with 7 bases in between. The CDR3 region is CASSWRQTNEKLFF. In DNA form, the CDR3 reads TGTGCCAGCAGTTGGAGACAAACTAATGAAAAACTGTTTTTT.

In this sample, this clone turned up once. This rearrangement joins TRBV5-1 to TRBJ1-1; unclear D gene. The V end was cut by 1 base, the J end by 0 bases, with 4 bases between. The CDR3 consists of 13 residues. CDR1 is SGHRS and CDR2 is YFSETQ in the germline V gene. The CDR3 DNA reads as TGCGCCAGCAGCTTGTCGGTGAACACTGAAGCTTTCTTT. Translation gives CASSLSVNTEAFF.

Only one count was recorded for this clone. In DNA form, the CDR3 reads TGTGCCAGCAGCCAAGAGAGTGCAGCGGCCTCCTACAATGAGCAGTTCTTC. Protein: CASSQESAAASYNEQFF. V gene TRBV4-2 combines with J gene TRBJ2-1; D is possibly TRBD2 (5 bases). The V and J ends lost 0 bases and 0 bases respectively, with 12 bases between them. Per the germline V gene, CDR1 is LGHNA and CDR2 is YNFKEQ. This CDR3 is 17 amino acids long.

The chain is built from TRBV4-1 and TRBJ2-6; D not resolved. Trimming took 1 base from V and 2 from J, leaving 12 bases between them. Looked up from germline, CDR1 is MGHRA and CDR2 is YSYEKL. The CDR3 length is 17 residues. The CDR3 sequence: CASSQGFVSPGANVLTF. DNA for the CDR3: TGCGCCAGCAGCCAAGGGTTTGTGAGTCCTGGGGCCAACGTCCTGACTTTC.

The genes are TRBV9 and TRBJ2-1; 8 bases map to TRBD2. Germline CDR1 SGDLS, CDR2 YYNGEE. The CDR3 extends over 18 amino acids. J gave up 6 bases and V 0 bases, and 14 bases lay outside the gene matches. The CDR3 DNA sequence: TGTGCCAGCAGCGTAGGGCCCCTCGCAGGACTAGCCCGCAATGAGCAGTTCTTC. It specifies CASSVGPLAGLARNEQFF.

This chain joins TRBV30 and TRBJ1-1; unclear D gene. V dropped 0 bases and J dropped 7 bases, with 9 bases sitting between them. This CDR3 spans 12 amino acids. Germline CDR1 and CDR2: GTSNPN and SVGIG (reference sequence). The CDR3 coding sequence is TGTGCCTGGAGTGTAACGGCGAGTGAAGCTTTCTTT. Protein sequence: CAWSVTASEAFF.

The chain uses TRBV7-2 and TRBJ2-1; D uncertain. The CDR3 sequence is 15 residues long. V was pared by 5 bases and J by 0 bases, with 11 bases between. Germline CDR1 is SGHTA and CDR2 is FQGNSA. The CDR3 region has the DNA TGTGCCAGCAGCCTGGACGCCGTCTCCTACAATGAGCAGTTCTTC. This codes for CASSLDAVSYNEQFF.

This chain connects TRBV28 to TRBJ2-7, with no clear D. Germline V gene lookup returns CDR1 MDHEN and CDR2 SYDVKM. Trimming took 6 bases from V and 4 from J, leaving 10 bases between them. The CDR3 is 12 residues long. The CDR3 DNA follows: TGTGCCAGCAGCCGTTCCCTTTACGAGCAGTACTTC. Translated, it gives CASSRSLYEQYF.

The chain couples TRBV6-1 to TRBJ1-1, with 9 positions matching TRBD1. This CDR3 has 15 residues. Germline V CDR1 and CDR2: MNHNS, SASEGT. Germline trimming cut 5 bases from V and 1 base from J; bases unmatched to any gene: 5. The DNA of the CDR3 is TGTGCCAGCAGTTGGGGGACAGGGCCGAACACTGAAGCTTTCTTT. This gives the protein CASSWGTGPNTEAFF.

J is TRBJ1-4 and V is TRBV4-1, with TRBD1 as a possible D gene (6 bases). Trimming took off 1 base at V and 3 bases at J, with 9 bases between the two ends. The V gene's germline CDR1 is MGHRA and CDR2 YSYEKL. This CDR3 contains 15 residues. DNA of the CDR3: TGCGCCAGCAGCCAAGGACAGGCGCCTAATGAAAAACTGTTTTTT. Translation gives CASSQGQAPNEKLFF.

CDR3 loop: CASSLRSAQGELFF. CDR3 sequence (DNA): TGTGCCAGCAGCCTACGATCGGCCCAAGGGGAGCTGTTTTTT. This chain uses TRBV9 with TRBJ2-2, with D hard to call. Trimming took 4 bases from V and 8 from J, leaving 15 bases between them. The CDR3 consists of 14 residues. Per germline, CDR1 SGDLS and CDR2 YYNGEE.

V is TRBV19 and J is TRBJ1-2; TRBD1 might be the D (5 bases). CDR3 size: 15 residues. V was cut by 5 bases and J by 3 bases, with 16 bases left in between. Germline assignment: CDR1 LNHDA and CDR2 SQIVND (reference sequence). The CDR3 bases are TGTGCCAGTAGTCTCCCGAGGGGAAGCGACTATGGCTACACCTTC. Translation gives CASSLPRGSDYGYTF.

This clone was counted a single time. The chain uses TRBV27 and TRBJ1-1, with unresolved D. The CDR3 loop spans 13 amino acids. CDR1 and CDR2 from the germline V gene are MNHEY and SMNVEV (reference sequence). V was clipped by 2 bases and J by 1 base, with 5 bases between them. The CDR3 reads CASSLGPNTEAFF. CDR3 bases: TGTGCCAGCAGTTTAGGCCCGAACACTGAAGCTTTCTTT.

In this sample, this clone turned up once. This chain links TRBV6-5 with TRBJ2-1; D perhaps matches TRBD1 (6 bases). The CDR3 contains 13 residues. Trimming pared 6 bases from V and 5 bases from J, leaving 11 bases between. Looked up from germline, CDR1 is MNHEY and CDR2 is SVGAGI. CDR3 DNA: TGTGCCAGCAGGCCACCAGGGGACAATGAGCAGTTCTTC. This codes for CASRPPGDNEQFF.

The V gene is TRBV4-1, the J gene TRBJ2-2; TRBD1 agrees at 12 bases. The V gene's germline CDR1 is MGHRA and CDR2 YSYEKL. Trimming at V came to 2 bases and at J to 9 bases, leaving 4 bases not matched to a gene. This CDR3 spans 15 amino acids. CDR3 residues: CASSQRGQGAWELFF. Written as DNA, the CDR3 is TGCGCCAGCAGCCAAAGGGGACAGGGGGCCTGGGAGCTGTTTTTT.

The V and J genes are TRBV28 and TRBJ1-2; D not certain. Germline V CDR1 and CDR2: MDHEN, SYDVKM. CDR3 length: 10 amino acids. V dropped 5 bases and J dropped 9 bases, with 7 bases sitting between them. CDR3 bases: TGTGCCAGCAGTCAGATGAGCTACACCTTC. Its protein is CASSQMSYTF.

In its sample, this clone was seen a few times. V is TRBV18 and J is TRBJ1-5; D possibly corresponds to TRBD1 (6 bases). V lost 6 bases and J lost 7, with 19 bases in between. The CDR3 length is 15 residues. Germline V gene lookup returns CDR1 KGHSH and CDR2 LQKENI. The CDR3 reads CASSNQGTGYQPQHF. DNA of the CDR3: TGTGCCAGCTCGAACCAAGGCACAGGGTACCAGCCCCAGCATTTT.

The genes are TRBV6-5 and TRBJ1-2, with D maybe TRBD1 (5 bases). The V end lost 2 bases, the J end lost 5 bases, and 15 bases lay between the germline ends. This CDR3 has 15 residues. Germline V gene lookup returns CDR1 MNHEY and CDR2 SVGAGI. The CDR3 loop reads CASSYVPGSAYGYTF. For the CDR3, the DNA is TGTGCCAGCAGTTACGTGCCAGGGTCTGCGTATGGCTACACCTTC.

The sample holds one count of this clone. V is TRBV27 and J is TRBJ2-7, with 9 bases aligning to TRBD1. The CDR3 runs to 13 residues. CDR1 MNHEY and CDR2 SMNVEV come from the germline V gene (reference sequence). V trimming: 6 bases; J trimming: 4 bases; junction bases outside the gene matches: 4. The CDR3 spells CASRWTGAYEQYF. The CDR3 DNA reads as TGTGCCAGCAGGTGGACAGGGGCTTACGAGCAGTACTTC.